What follows is one T cell receptor (beta chain) and its context. The CDR3 carries no conserved terminal phenylalanine or tryptophan, so it likely arises from a read error. This CDR3 comprises 18 residues. CDR1 SGHAT and CDR2 FQNNGV come from the germline V gene. The data are from a study of tumor-infiltrating lymphocytes in primary liver carcinoma. cDNA specific to TCR beta was made from 500 ng of total RNA, with a constant-region primer employed for priming. Three nested multiplex PCR rounds, a slightly modified ARM-PCR method, built the TCR beta libraries. Primers for the first two PCR rounds were TRBV1-TRBV30 forward primers and a C-beta reverse primer (approximately 9 cycles per round). TCRdb re-called the multiplex PCR reads with MiXCR, one entry per CDR3 protein. This table has about 64,000 distinct CDR3 sequences, roughly 70% appearing once. It was from about 21-30 mg of unsorted bulk tissue that RNA and DNA were co-extracted. Every one of the tumor samples had a viable tumor cell content above 80%.

This clonotype originated in a man between 35 and 55 years old with primary liver carcinoma and hepatitis B virus infection. This chain joins TRBV11-2 and TRBJ2-5; TRBD2 matches 7 bases. Input material: liver tumor tissue from sampling region 4. Subset specified: tumor region T4, right-lateral pole. CDR3 in amino acids: CASSLARLALGKKDTQYY. The CDR3 DNA follows: TGTGCCAGCAGCTTAGCGAGACTAGCCCTGGGAAAAAAAGATACCCAGTACTAC.